This entry describes one T cell receptor (beta chain). Its antigen remains unknown. J was trimmed by 3 bases and V by 2 bases; bases with no gene match: 3. The CDR3 covers 14 residues. CDR1 LGHNA and CDR2 YSLEER come from the germline V gene. Some clones are missing from TCRdb's copy, which holds only in-frame ones; the method was immunoSEQ multiplex PCR. The profile covers roughly 2 million clones, with about 94% appearing a single time and 0.9% to 1.4% taken by the ten largest. Naive CD8 cells comprised CD45RO-negative, CCR7-positively selected cells, excluding terminally differentiated effector memory CD45RA+ cells. These data are taken from a study of shared clonotypes between healthy human individuals. Study results and caveats: Generally, estimated richness proved larger in naive subsets than it did in memory subsets.

This receptor was taken from a young man in good health. The specimen was naive CD8+ T cells sorted from blood. The J gene is TRBJ2-7, the V gene TRBV4-3, with 8 bases aligning to TRBD1. The CDR3 loop reads CASSQRDRRYEQYF. The CDR3 DNA reads as TGCGCCAGCAGCCAAAGGGACAGGCGCTACGAGCAGTACTTC.